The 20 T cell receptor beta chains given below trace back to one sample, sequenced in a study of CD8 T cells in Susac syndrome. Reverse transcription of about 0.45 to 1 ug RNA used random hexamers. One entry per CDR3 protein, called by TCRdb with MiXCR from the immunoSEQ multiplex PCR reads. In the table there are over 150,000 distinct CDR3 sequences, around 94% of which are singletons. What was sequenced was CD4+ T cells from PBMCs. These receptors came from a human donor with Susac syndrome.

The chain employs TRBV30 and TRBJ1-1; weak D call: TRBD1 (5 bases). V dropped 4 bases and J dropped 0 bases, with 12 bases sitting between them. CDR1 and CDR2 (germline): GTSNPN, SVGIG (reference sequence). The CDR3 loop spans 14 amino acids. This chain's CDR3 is CAWKGDLMNTEAFF. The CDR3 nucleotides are TGTGCCTGGAAAGGGGACCTTATGAACACTGAAGCTTTCTTT.

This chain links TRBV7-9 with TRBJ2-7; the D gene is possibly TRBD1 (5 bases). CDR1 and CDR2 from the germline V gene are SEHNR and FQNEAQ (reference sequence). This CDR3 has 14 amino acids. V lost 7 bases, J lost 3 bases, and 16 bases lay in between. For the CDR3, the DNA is TGTGCCAGCACCCCAGGGTGGCAGGTCTACGAGCAGTACTTC. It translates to CASTPGWQVYEQYF.

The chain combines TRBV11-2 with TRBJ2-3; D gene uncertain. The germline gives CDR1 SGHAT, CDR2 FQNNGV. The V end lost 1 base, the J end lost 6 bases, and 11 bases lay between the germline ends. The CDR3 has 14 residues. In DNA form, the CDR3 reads TGTGCCAGCAGCTTAGCCATAGATTGGGATACGCAGTATTTT. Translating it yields CASSLAIDWDTQYF.

CDR3 protein: CASSHSTGQQETQYF. CDR3 bases: TGTGCCAGCAGTCATTCGACGGGACAGCAAGAGACCCAGTACTTC. The chain is built from TRBV12-3 or TRBV12-4 and TRBJ2-5; 7 bases are shared with TRBD1. The CDR3 is 15 amino acids. J was trimmed by 2 bases and V by 5 bases; bases with no gene match: 8.

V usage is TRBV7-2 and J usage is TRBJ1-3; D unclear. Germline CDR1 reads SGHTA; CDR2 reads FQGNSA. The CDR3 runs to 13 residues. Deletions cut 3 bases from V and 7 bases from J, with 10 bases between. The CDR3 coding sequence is TGTGCCAGCAGCTTTAACCCCGGGAACACCATATATTTT. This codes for CASSFNPGNTIYF.

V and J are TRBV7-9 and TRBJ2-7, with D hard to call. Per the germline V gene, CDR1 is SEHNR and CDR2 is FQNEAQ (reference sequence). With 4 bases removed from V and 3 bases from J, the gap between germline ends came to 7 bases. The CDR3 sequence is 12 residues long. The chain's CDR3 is CASSSTHYEQYF. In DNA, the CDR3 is TGTGCCAGCAGCTCGACCCACTACGAGCAGTACTTC.

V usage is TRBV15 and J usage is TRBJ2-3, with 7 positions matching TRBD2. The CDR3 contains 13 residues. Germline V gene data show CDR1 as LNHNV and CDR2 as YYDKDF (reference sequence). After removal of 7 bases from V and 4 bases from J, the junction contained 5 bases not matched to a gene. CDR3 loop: CATKEGGPDTQYF. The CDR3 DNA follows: TGTGCCACCAAGGAGGGAGGGCCAGATACGCAGTATTTT.

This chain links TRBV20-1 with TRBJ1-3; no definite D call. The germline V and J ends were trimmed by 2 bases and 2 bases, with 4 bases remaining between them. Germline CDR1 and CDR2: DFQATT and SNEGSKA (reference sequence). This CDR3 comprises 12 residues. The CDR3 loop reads CSARLPGNTIYF. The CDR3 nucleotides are TGCAGTGCTAGATTACCTGGAAACACCATATATTTT.

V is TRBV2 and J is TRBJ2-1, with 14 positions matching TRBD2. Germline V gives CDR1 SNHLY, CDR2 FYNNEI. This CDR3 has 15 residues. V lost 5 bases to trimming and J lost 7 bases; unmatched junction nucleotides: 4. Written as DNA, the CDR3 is TGTGCCAGCAGTCGACTAGCGGGAGGGATGAATGAGCAGTTCTTC. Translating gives CASSRLAGGMNEQFF.

DNA of the CDR3: TGTGCCAGCAGCCAATCACCTACCTACGAGCAGTACTTC. This translates into CASSQSPTYEQYF. The chain has TRBV3-1 and TRBJ2-7; D is unresolved. The CDR3 consists of 13 residues. Trimming cost V 2 bases and J 2 bases, with 7 bases left between them. Germline loops: CDR1 LGHDT, CDR2 YNNKEL (reference sequence).

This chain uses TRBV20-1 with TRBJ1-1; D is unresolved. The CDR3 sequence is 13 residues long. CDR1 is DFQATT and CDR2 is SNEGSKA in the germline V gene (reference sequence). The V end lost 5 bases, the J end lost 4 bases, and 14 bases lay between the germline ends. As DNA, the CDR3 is TGCAGTGCTCCGGTCGACCTTGCCACTGAAGCTTTCTTT. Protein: CSAPVDLATEAFF.

The CDR3 region has the DNA TGCGCCAGCAGCCCCTTCCTAGCGGGAGGGAGGGGGGCGAGCACAGATACGCAGTATTTT. Its protein is CASSPFLAGGRGASTDTQYF. The J gene is TRBJ2-3, the V gene TRBV4-3; 12 bases are a match to TRBD2. Losses at the gene ends were 4 bases for V and 0 bases for J; bases not matched to a gene: 14. The CDR3 spans 20 residues. The germline gives CDR1 LGHNA, CDR2 YSLEER.

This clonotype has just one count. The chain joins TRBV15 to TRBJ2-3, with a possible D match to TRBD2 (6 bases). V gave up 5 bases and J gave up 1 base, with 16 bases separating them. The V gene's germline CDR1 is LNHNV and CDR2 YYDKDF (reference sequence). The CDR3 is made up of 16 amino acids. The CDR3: CATSSILGGGTDTQYF. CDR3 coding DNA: TGTGCCACCAGCTCAATACTAGGAGGGGGCACAGATACGCAGTATTTT.

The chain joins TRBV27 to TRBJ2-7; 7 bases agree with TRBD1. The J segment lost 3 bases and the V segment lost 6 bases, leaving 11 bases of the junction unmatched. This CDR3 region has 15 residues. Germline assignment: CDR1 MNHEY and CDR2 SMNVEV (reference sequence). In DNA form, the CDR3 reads TGTGCCAGCAGCATACAGGGGTCAGTACTCTACGAGCAGTACTTC. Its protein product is CASSIQGSVLYEQYF.

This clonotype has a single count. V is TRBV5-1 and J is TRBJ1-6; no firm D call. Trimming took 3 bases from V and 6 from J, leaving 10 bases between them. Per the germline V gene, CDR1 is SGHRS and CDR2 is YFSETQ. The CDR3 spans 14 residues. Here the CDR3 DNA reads TGCGCCAGCAGCTCTGGCAAGGTTAATTCACCCCTCCACTTT. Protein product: CASSSGKVNSPLHF. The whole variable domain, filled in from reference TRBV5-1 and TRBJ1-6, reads KAGVTQTPRYLIKTRGQQVTLSCSPISGHRSVSWYQQTPGQGLQFLFEYFSETQRNKGNFPGRFSGRQFSNSRSEMNVSTLELGDSALYLCASSSGKVNSPLHFGNGTRLTVT.

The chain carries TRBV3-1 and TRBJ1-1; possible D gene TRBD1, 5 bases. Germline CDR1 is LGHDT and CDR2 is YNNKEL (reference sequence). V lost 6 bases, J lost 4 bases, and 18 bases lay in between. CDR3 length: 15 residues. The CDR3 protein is CASRHGTAPITEAFF. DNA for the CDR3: TGTGCCAGCAGGCACGGGACGGCCCCCATCACTGAAGCTTTCTTT.

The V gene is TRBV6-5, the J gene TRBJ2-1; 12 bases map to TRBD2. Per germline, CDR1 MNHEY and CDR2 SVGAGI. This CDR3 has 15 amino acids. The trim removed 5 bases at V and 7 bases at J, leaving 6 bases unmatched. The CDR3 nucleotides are TGTGCCAGCAGTCCAGGACTAGCGGGGACGAATGAGCAGTTCTTC. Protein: CASSPGLAGTNEQFF.

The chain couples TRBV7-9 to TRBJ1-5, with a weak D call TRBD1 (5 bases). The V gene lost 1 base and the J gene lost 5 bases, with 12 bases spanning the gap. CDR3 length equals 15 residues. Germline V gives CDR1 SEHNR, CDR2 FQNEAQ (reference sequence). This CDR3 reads CASSLGTLRDQPQHF. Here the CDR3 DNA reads TGTGCCAGCAGCTTAGGGACACTCCGTGATCAGCCCCAGCATTTT.

The CDR3 spells CASSPPGWGNTIYF. The CDR3 DNA reads TGTGCCAGCAGCCCTCCAGGGTGGGGAAACACCATATATTTT. The rearrangement joins TRBV14 to TRBJ1-3, with D possibly TRBD1 on 5 matching bases. The CDR3 length is 14 residues. The germline V gene encodes CDR1 SGHDN and CDR2 FVKESK. V was cut by 4 bases and J by 4 bases, with 11 bases left in between.

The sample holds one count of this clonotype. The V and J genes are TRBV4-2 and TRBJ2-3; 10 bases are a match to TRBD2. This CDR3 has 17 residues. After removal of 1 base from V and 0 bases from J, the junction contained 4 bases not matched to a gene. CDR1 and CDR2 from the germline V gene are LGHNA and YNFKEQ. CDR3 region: CASSQGETSGSTDTQYF. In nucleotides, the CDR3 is TGTGCCAGCAGCCAAGGAGAGACTAGCGGGAGCACAGATACGCAGTATTTT.